Listed below are T cell receptor beta chains from one sample, sequenced in a study of CD8 T cells in Susac syndrome. Each CDR3 protein is one row after TCRdb ran MiXCR on the immunoSEQ multiplex PCR reads. This table holds 65,000 to 100,000 distinct CDR3 sequences, 96% found once. The sample taken for sequencing was CD8+ T cells from PBMCs. The receptors were sampled from a human donor with Susac syndrome. Each CDR3 is given with its conserved first and last residue. Fields, in order: V gene, D gene, J gene, clone size, CDR3 protein, CDR3 DNA. A D gene is named only where the DNA matches it firmly. Expanded clones get a size class; other rows say once, few or many, or leave the size out.

TRBV27,.,TRBJ2-7,.,CASSSPRVNEQYF,TGTGCCAGCAGTTCCCCGAGGGTTAACGAGCAGTACTTC
TRBV5-1,.,TRBJ2-7,.,CASSGGWADYEQYF,TGCGCCAGCAGCGGGGGGTGGGCAGACTACGAGCAGTACTTC
TRBV19,.,TRBJ1-5,.,CASSILLGGNQPQHF,TGTGCCAGTAGTATTCTCCTAGGCGGCAATCAGCCCCAGCATTTT
TRBV6-5,.,TRBJ2-5,.,CASSYSRGEETQYF,TGTGCCAGCAGTTACTCGAGGGGGGAAGAGACCCAGTACTTC
TRBV29-1,TRBD2,TRBJ2-2,.,CSVVGGVAGPTNTGELFF,TGCAGCGTTGTGGGCGGGGTAGCGGGACCCACGAACACCGGGGAGCTGTTTTTT
TRBV19,.,TRBJ1-1,.,CASLTEMNTEAFF,TGTGCCAGCCTGACAGAAATGAACACTGAAGCTTTCTTT
TRBV15,.,TRBJ2-3,.,CATSAWGQSTDTQYF,TGTGCCACCAGCGCCTGGGGGCAAAGCACAGATACGCAGTATTTT
TRBV5-5,.,TRBJ2-1,.,CASSQLGNEQFF,TGTGCCAGCAGCCAGCTCGGCAATGAGCAGTTCTTC
TRBV9,.,TRBJ2-3,.,CASSLPPASVTDTQYF,TGTGCCAGCAGCCTCCCCCCGGCTAGCGTCACAGATACGCAGTATTTT
TRBV28,TRBD2,TRBJ2-1,.,CASSTGGGEQFF,TGTGCCAGCAGCACCGGCGGGGGAGAGCAGTTCTTC
TRBV14,.,TRBJ1-1,.,CASSQGTLEAFF,TGTGCCAGCAGCCAAGGGACACTGGAAGCTTTCTTT
TRBV20-1,.,TRBJ2-5,.,CSAPQETQYF,TGCAGTGCGCCGCAAGAGACCCAGTACTTC
TRBV3-1,.,TRBJ1-5,.,CASSQPNQPQHF,TGTGCCAGCAGCCAACCCAATCAGCCCCAGCATTTT
TRBV7-2,TRBD2,TRBJ2-1,.,CASSLVSGGVEQFF,TGTGCCAGCAGCTTAGTTAGCGGGGGGGTTGAGCAGTTCTTC
TRBV7-9,.,TRBJ2-6,.,CASSPAGSGANVLTF,TGTGCCAGCAGCCCCGCGGGCTCTGGGGCCAACGTCCTGACTTTC
TRBV7-3,.,TRBJ2-1,.,CASSLTVSGVEGNEQFF,TGTGCCAGCAGCTTAACTGTCTCCGGAGTAGAGGGAAATGAGCAGTTCTTC
TRBV6-5,.,TRBJ2-1,.,CASSYGNEQFF,TGTGCCAGCAGTTACGGTAATGAGCAGTTCTTC
TRBV7-9,.,TRBJ2-5,.,CASSHPQGSSDETQYF,TGTGCCAGCAGCCACCCCCAGGGATCCTCCGACGAGACCCAGTACTTC
TRBV24-1,TRBD2,TRBJ2-1,.,CATSEGLAEYNEQFF,TGTGCCACCAGTGAGGGACTAGCGGAGTACAATGAGCAGTTCTTC
TRBV15,TRBD1,TRBJ1-3,.,CATSTDRTGTGNTIYF,TGTGCCACCAGCACCGACAGGACAGGGACTGGAAACACCATATATTTT
TRBV7-2,TRBD1,TRBJ2-3,once,CASSWGGQGYLSTDTQYF,TGTGCCAGCAGTTGGGGGGGACAGGGTTATCTTTCGACAGATACGCAGTATTTT
TRBV2,.,TRBJ2-2,once,CASTSERANTGELFF,TGTGCCAGCACTAGCGAGCGAGCGAACACCGGGGAGCTGTTTTTT
TRBV27,TRBD1,TRBJ2-3,.,CASVRDRGLDTQYF,TGTGCCAGCGTTCGGGACAGGGGGCTAGATACGCAGTATTTT
TRBV6-1,TRBD1,TRBJ2-1,.,CASSPTGNSYNEQFF,TGTGCCAGCAGCCCGACAGGGAACTCCTACAATGAGCAGTTCTTC